The 6 T cell receptor beta chains presented below share a single source sample, sequenced in a study of control samples from healthy donors and cancer patients. Sequencing used immunoSEQ multiplex PCR; TCRdb keeps in-frame clones, though not all of them. The profile shows 150,000 to 200,000 clones, approximately 91% of them singletons. Sequenced material: blood. These receptors originate from a woman in her 40s in good health.

The chain recombines TRBV24-1 with TRBJ2-1, with 9 positions matching TRBD1. The germline CDR1 and CDR2 sequences are KGHDR and SFDVKD. The length of the CDR3 is 15 residues. V lost 4 bases and J lost 3; bases outside the gene matches: 3. CDR3 bases: TGTGCCACCAGTGACTCGGGACAGGGCTACAATGAGCAGTTCTTC. It yields the protein CATSDSGQGYNEQFF.

The chain is built from TRBV10-1 and TRBJ2-3; D may match TRBD1 or TRBD2 (7 bases each). Germline-derived CDR1 and CDR2 are WNHNN and SYGVQD (reference sequence). This CDR3 spans 14 amino acids. Deletions cut 8 bases from V and 3 bases from J, with 15 bases between. The CDR3 spells CASLGEGATDTQYF. CDR3 coding DNA: TGCGCCAGCTTAGGGGAGGGGGCGACAGATACGCAGTATTTT.

The table lists this clone with a few counts. This chain uses TRBV11-3 with TRBJ2-3; TRBD1 aligns across 7 bases. The CDR3 has 14 amino acids. The J segment lost 3 bases and the V segment lost 0 bases, leaving 0 bases of the junction unmatched. Germline V gene data show CDR1 as SGHNT and CDR2 as YENEEA. This chain's CDR3 is CASSLDRGTDTQYF. In DNA form, the CDR3 reads TGTGCCAGCAGCTTAGACAGGGGGACAGATACGCAGTATTTT.

This clone has a single count. The chain carries TRBV11-3 and TRBJ1-6, with D perhaps matching TRBD1 (5 bases). The germline V and J ends were trimmed by 0 bases and 13 bases, with 10 bases remaining between them. The CDR3 is 13 residues long. The germline CDR1 and CDR2 sequences are SGHNT and YENEEA. The CDR3 sequence is CASSLDATEPLHF. The DNA for the CDR3 is TGTGCCAGCAGCTTAGATGCGACAGAGCCCCTCCACTTT.

The rearrangement uses TRBV6-6 and TRBJ1-4; the D is unclear. V lost 2 bases and J 5 bases, leaving 9 bases between the germline ends. The CDR3 runs to 14 residues. CDR1 and CDR2 (germline): MNHNY, SVGAGI (reference sequence). This chain's CDR3 is CASSYLGSNEKLFF. CDR3 coding DNA: TGTGCCAGCAGTTACCTCGGCAGCAATGAAAAACTGTTTTTT.

This chain connects TRBV29-1 to TRBJ2-3, with 8 bases identical to TRBD1. This CDR3 has 15 residues. Germline V CDR1 and CDR2: SQVTM, ANQGSEA. With V trimmed by 6 bases and J by 1 base, 9 bases remained unmatched. CDR3 sequence (DNA): TGCAGCGTGCCCTTAAAACAGGGGGGCACAGATACGCAGTATTTT. This gives the protein CSVPLKQGGTDTQYF.